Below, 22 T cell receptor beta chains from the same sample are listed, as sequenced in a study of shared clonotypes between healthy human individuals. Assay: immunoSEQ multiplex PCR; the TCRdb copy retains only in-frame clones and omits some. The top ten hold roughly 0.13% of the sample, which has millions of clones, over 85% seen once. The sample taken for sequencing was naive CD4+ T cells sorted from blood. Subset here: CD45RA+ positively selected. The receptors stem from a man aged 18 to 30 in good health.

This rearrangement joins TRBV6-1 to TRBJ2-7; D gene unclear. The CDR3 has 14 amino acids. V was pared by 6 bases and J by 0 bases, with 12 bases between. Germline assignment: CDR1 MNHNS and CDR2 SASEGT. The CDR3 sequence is CASRGIEVSYEQYF. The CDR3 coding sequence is TGTGCCAGCAGGGGCATCGAGGTCTCCTACGAGCAGTACTTC.

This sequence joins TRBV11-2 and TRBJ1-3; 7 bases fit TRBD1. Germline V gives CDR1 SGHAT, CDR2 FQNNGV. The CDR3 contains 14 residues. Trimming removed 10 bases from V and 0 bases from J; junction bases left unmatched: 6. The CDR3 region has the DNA TGTGCCATAAAACAGGGGAGCTCTGGAAACACCATATATTTT. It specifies CAIKQGSSGNTIYF.

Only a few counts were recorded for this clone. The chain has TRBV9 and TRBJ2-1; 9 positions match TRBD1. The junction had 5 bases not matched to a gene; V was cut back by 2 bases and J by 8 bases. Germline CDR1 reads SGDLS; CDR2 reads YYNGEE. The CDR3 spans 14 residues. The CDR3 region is CASSVLGQGDEQFF. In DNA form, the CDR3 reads TGTGCCAGCAGCGTCTTGGGACAGGGAGATGAGCAGTTCTTC.

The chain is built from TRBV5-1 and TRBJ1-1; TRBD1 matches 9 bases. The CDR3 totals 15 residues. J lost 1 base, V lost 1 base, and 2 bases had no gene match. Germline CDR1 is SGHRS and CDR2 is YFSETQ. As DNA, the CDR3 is TGCGCCAGCAGCTTGTGGGGACAGGGGAACACTGAAGCTTTCTTT. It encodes CASSLWGQGNTEAFF. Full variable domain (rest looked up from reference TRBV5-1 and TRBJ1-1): KAGVTQTPRYLIKTRGQQVTLSCSPISGHRSVSWYQQTPGQGLQFLFEYFSETQRNKGNFPGRFSGRQFSNSRSEMNVSTLELGDSALYLCASSLWGQGNTEAFFGQGTRLTVV.

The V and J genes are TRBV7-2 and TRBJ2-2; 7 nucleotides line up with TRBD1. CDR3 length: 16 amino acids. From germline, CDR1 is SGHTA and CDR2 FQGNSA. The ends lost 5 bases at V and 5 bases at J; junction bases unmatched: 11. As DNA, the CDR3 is TGTGCCAGCAGCCCACTAGGGGGCAGCTTGACCGGGGAGCTGTTTTTT. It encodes CASSPLGGSLTGELFF. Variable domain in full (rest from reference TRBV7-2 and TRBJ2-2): GAGVSQSPSNKVTEKGKDVELRCDPISGHTALYWYRQSLGQGLEFLIYFQGNSAPDKSGLPSDRFSAERTGGSVSTLTIQRTQQEDSAVYLCASSPLGGSLTGELFFGEGSRLTVL.

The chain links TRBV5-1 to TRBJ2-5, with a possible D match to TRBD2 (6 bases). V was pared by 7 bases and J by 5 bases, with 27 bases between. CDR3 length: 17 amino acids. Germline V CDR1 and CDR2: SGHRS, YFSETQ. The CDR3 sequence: CASAKTPNSGSGETQYF. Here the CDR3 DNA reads TGCGCCAGCGCAAAGACTCCGAATAGCGGATCTGGGGAGACCCAGTACTTC.

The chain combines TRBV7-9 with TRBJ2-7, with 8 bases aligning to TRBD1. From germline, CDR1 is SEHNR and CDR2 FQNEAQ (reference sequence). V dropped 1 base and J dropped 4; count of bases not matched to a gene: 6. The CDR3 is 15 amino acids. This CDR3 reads CASSLGPGQVYEQYF. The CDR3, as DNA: TGTGCCAGCAGCTTAGGCCCGGGACAGGTTTACGAGCAGTACTTC.

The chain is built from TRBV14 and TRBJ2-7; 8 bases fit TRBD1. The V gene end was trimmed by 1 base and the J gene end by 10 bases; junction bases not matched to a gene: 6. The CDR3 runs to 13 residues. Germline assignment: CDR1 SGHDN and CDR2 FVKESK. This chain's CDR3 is CASSQVDRGGQYF. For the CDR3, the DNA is TGTGCCAGCAGCCAAGTAGACAGGGGAGGACAGTACTTC.

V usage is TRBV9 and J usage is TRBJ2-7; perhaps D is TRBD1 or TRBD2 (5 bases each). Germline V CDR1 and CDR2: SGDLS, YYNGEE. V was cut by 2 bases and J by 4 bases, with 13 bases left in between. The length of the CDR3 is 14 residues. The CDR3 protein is CASSVESWGYEQYF. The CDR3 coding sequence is TGTGCCAGCAGCGTGGAGAGCTGGGGGTACGAGCAGTACTTC.

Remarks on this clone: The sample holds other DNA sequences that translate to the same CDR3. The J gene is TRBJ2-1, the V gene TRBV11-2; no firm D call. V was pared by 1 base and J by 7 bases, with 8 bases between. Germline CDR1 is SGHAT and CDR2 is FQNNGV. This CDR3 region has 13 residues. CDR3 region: CASSLALYNEQFF. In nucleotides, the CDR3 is TGTGCCAGCAGCTTAGCCCTATATAATGAGCAGTTCTTC.

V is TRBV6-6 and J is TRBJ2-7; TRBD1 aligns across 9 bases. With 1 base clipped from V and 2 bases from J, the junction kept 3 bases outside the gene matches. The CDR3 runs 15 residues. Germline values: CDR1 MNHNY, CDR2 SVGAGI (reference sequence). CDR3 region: CASSYFGQGTYEQYF. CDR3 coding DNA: TGTGCCAGCAGTTACTTTGGACAGGGGACCTACGAGCAGTACTTC.

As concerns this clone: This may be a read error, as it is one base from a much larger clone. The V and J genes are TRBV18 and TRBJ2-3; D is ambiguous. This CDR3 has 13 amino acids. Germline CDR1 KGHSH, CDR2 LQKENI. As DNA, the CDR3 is TGTGCCAGCTCACCATTGAACACAGATACGCGGTATTTT. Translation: CASSPLNTDTRYF.

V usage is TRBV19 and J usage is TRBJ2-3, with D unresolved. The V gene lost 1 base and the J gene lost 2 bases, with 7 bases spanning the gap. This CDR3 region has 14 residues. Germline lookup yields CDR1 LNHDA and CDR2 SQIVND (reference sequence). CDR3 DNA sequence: TGTGCCAGTAGTATAGCCCACTTCACAGATACGCAGTATTTT. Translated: CASSIAHFTDTQYF.

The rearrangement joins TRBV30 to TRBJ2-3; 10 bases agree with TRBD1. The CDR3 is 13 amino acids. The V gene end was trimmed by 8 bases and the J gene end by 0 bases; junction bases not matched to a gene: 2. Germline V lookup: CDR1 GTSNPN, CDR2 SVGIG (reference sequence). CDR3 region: CAGGQGSTDTQYF. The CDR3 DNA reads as TGTGCCGGGGGACAGGGGAGCACAGATACGCAGTATTTT.

The CDR3, as DNA: TGCGCCAGCAGCCACTTCCGGGGACCGATAGCCAAAAACATTCAGTACTTC. It is translated as CASSHFRGPIAKNIQYF. This chain connects TRBV4-1 to TRBJ2-4; the D gene could be TRBD1 or TRBD2 (5 bases each). The germline V gene has CDR1 MGHRA and CDR2 YSYEKL. This CDR3 is built from 17 residues. V was pared by 3 bases and J by 0 bases, with 15 bases between.

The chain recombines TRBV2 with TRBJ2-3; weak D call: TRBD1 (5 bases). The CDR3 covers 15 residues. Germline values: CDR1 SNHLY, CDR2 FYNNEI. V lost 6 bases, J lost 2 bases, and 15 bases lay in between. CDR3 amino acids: CASRATVVVTDTQYF. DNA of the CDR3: TGTGCCAGCAGGGCGACAGTTGTGGTCACAGATACGCAGTATTTT.

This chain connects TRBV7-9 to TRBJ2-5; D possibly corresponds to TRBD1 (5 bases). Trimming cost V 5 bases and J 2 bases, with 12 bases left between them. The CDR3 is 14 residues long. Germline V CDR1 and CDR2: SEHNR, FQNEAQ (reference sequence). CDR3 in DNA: TGTGCCAGCAGCCCCCAGACAGTACAAGAGACCCAGTACTTC. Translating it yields CASSPQTVQETQYF.

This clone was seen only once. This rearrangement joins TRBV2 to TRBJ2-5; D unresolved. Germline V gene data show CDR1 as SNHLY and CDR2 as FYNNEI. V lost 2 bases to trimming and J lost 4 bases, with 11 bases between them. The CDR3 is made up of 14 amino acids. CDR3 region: CASSEWTDIETQYF. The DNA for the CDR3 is TGTGCCAGCAGTGAATGGACGGATATAGAGACCCAGTACTTC.

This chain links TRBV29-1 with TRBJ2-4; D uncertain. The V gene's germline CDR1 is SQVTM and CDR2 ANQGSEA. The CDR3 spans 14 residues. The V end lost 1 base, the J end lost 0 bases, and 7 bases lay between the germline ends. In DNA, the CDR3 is TGCAGCGTTGAAGGGGCCCTAGCCAAAAACATTCAGTACTTC. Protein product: CSVEGALAKNIQYF. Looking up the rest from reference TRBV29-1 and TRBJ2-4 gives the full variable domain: SAVISQKPSRDICQRGTSLTIQCQVDSQVTMMFWYRQQPGQSLTLIATANQGSEATYESGFVIDKFPISRPNLTFSTLTVSNMSPEDSSIYLCSVEGALAKNIQYFGAGTRLSVL.

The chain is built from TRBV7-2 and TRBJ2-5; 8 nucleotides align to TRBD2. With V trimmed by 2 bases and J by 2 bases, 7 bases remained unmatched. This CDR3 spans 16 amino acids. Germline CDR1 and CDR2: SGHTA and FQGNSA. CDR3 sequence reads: CASSLRGASGQETQYF. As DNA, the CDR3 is TGTGCCAGCAGCTTACGGGGGGCTAGCGGGCAAGAGACCCAGTACTTC.

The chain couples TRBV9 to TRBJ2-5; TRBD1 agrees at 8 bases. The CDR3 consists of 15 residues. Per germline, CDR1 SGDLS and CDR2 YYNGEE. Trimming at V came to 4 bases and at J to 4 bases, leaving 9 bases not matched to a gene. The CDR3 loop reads CASSQGAIDGETQYF. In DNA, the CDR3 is TGTGCCAGCAGCCAGGGGGCCATAGACGGAGAGACCCAGTACTTC. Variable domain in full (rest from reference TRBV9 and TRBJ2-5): DSGVTQTPKHLITATGQRVTLRCSPRSGDLSVYWYQQSLDQGLQFLIQYYNGEERAKGNILERFSAQQFPDLHSELNLSSLELGDSALYFCASSQGAIDGETQYFGPGTRLLVL.

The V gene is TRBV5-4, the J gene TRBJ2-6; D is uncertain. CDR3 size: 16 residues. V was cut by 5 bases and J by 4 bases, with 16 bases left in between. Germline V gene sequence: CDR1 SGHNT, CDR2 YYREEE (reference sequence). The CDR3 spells CASRRDDLSGANVLTF. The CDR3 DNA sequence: TGTGCCAGCAGAAGGGATGACTTGTCCGGGGCCAACGTCCTGACTTTC.